The sequence of this T cell receptor beta chain was determined in a study of cytomegalovirus exposure and HLA in healthy donors (dated 2017 in TCRdb). Looking at the study overall: An earlier analysis of roughly 570 of the donors reported about 300 Gb of sequence data and around 110 million unique TCR beta sequences obtained from around 170 million T cells. Of the 350 to 400 genotyped donors, around 81% fell in the genetic ancestry cluster associated with self-reported Caucasian donors. To study patterns of TCR occurrence, a later analysis re-analyzed previously published TCR beta repertoires from 600 to 750 donors and added high-resolution HLA genotyping. Every repertoire in the discovery cohort had been generated on one and the same sequencing platform. Alongside the repertoire data, information on donor age, sex, ethnicity and CMV serostatus was compiled. HLA typing covered class I and class II loci at four-digit resolution. Across around 400 genotyped donors of the cohort, an average of about 220,000 unique TCR beta nucleotide sequences per donor were sequenced, and approximately 17% of those sequences were non-productive. Rather than using new phenotypic data, the later analysis identified candidate immune exposures from TCR beta sequences and from how often those sequences occurred across donors. To predict cytomegalovirus infection status, the study combined high-throughput TCR immunosequencing, statistical association of individual TCRs with disease status, and machine learning. Genome-wide SNP genotypes for about three fifths of the roughly 700 donors were used in a later genetic analysis, which treated that subset as a discovery cohort. Typing coverage varied by locus: roughly 629-640 donors for A, B, C, DRB1 and DQB1; under 550 for DQA1; 606 for DPA1; roughly 450 for DPB1. Around 320 gigabases of sequencing data and around 87 million unique TCR sequences were included in an early release covering several hundred HLA-typed donors. Besides the first cohort of approximately 670 subjects, a separate validation cohort made up of 120 different subjects was used. The study aimed to test whether signatures of past pathogen exposure could be identified by cataloging public T cell receptors. Using immunosequencing, the study profiled T cell repertoires from 666 subjects and related those repertoires to cytomegalovirus serostatus. An earlier analysis of approximately 630 of the donors applied high-throughput TCR beta sequencing to assess whether each TCR beta V gene segment acted as functional or pseudogenic. About five DR-DQ haplotypes were handled as single units for association and clustering because linkage in the cohort was strong. Beyond this particular receptor, the publication reports: Most TCR sequences were seen in very few donors, while some public TCRs were found in many individuals. When HLA alleles, especially DR and DQ, strongly co-occurred, TCR associations were difficult to assign to individual alleles. A total of 150 or so TCR beta chains were listed by the study as associated with cytomegalovirus. A cluster of highly shared sequence variants was judged likely to be a technical artifact of the sequencing pipeline. A further reported finding was that TCR beta sequences accurately predicted the HLA-A and HLA-B alleles for most subjects in the first cohort. Roughly 17 rarely observed V segments, including chromosome 9 orphons, were excluded from the earlier analysis of approximately 600 of the donors because counts were too low. Broadly in line with IMGT annotations, most TCR beta V segments showed up in productive rearrangements about 87% or about 30% of the time in an earlier analysis of approximately 640 of the donors. A later analysis found that most CMV-associated TCR beta chains appeared HLA-restricted, with HLA associations seemingly driven largely by CMV exposure. In a later genetic analysis, a missense DCLRE1C variant was associated with V-gene and J-gene trimming of TCR beta chains, and the association was replicated in an independent cohort. A later analysis associated roughly 17,000 TCR beta sequences with specific HLA alleles at a false discovery rate of 0.05. Some IMGT-functional V segments, including TRBV6-2 and TRBV6-3, could not be told apart with the 87-base-pair reads, so those segments were excluded. Presence/absence analyses assumed roughly uniform sequencing depth across donors, an assumption that may not hold. The classifier was reported to diagnose cytomegalovirus status with high specificity and sensitivity in both the original and validation cohorts. According to the authors, the approach could potentially be generalized to other disease states and immunological phenotypes. According to a later genetic analysis, donors in an Asian-associated ancestry cluster had fewer N-insertions in productive TCRs than the approximately 690-donor mean. A later analysis found that HLA-associated TCR beta chains were more clonally expanded and had lower generation probabilities than equally common non-associated chains. Only TCR beta chains were sequenced in this cohort, and the absence of alpha or paired-chain data limited detectable features. In a later analysis, several top co-occurrence clusters were reported to appear linked to parvovirus B19, influenza, CMV and Epstein-Barr virus. Three of the identified cytomegalovirus-associated TCR beta chains were confirmed in vitro to be specific for cytomegalovirus antigens. Immune exposure information for the cohort was limited to CMV serostatus. Correlated functional status among segregating V segments might reflect linkage disequilibrium, but an unknown experimental factor could not be ruled out. In a later analysis, the rate of TCR association differed among HLA loci, with DRB1 alleles having the most associated TCRs and HLA-C alleles having the fewest. HLA typing was unavailable for some donors at each locus, so association tests used only the typed subset.

The cohort consisted of some 730 healthy bone marrow donors. All cohort members were sampled while nominally healthy, although unrecorded immune exposures were likely present. The donor tested CMV seronegative and was one of the 352 seronegative cohort members. Every donor gave a peripheral blood sample, and the peripheral blood mononuclear cells from that sample were used for TCR beta sequencing. Genomic DNA extraction from the blood cell samples was performed with the Qiagen DNeasy Blood Extraction Kit. The method was the immunoSEQ multiplex PCR assay. The multiplex PCR relied on a mix of 60 forward primers for TCR Vbeta segments and 13 reverse primers for TCR Jbeta segments. Amplification of the CDR3 region of rearranged TCR beta genes was performed with a multiplex PCR assay on genomic DNA. The Illumina HiSeq System was used to sequence the amplified TCR beta libraries as 87-base-pair reads. The authors processed their data as follows. Across the 500 to 750 repertoires, a later analysis counted approximately 83 million unique TCR beta chains, roughly 11 million of which were shared by at least two donors. A nearest-neighbor algorithm error-corrected the raw reads and collapsed the reads into unique sequences, merging closely related sequences to remove PCR and sequencing errors. CDR3 sequences were aligned to IMGT reference sequences to assign V, D and J gene segments. For a sequence to be retained, a match of at least six nucleotides was required to both a V gene segment and a J gene segment. Rearrangements were called productive when the CDR3 lacked stop codons and stayed in frame with V and J; all others were non-productive. Following IMGT convention, CDR3 was defined as the stretch from the second conserved V-encoded cysteine to the conserved J-encoded phenylalanine. The earlier analysis of about 530 of the donors excluded any sequence lacking an unambiguous match to a single V gene segment. An earlier analysis of about 590 of the donors classified V segments as functional when productive rearrangements were above 56.7% and as segregating when the standard deviation between donors was above 5%. A statistical classification framework was developed to diagnose cytomegalovirus status using the catalog of TCR beta chain sequences. A later analysis assigned V and J genes by comparing TCR nucleotide sequences with IMGT/GENE-DB human TR gene sequences. In a later analysis, CDR3 sequences and most-parsimonious VDJ recombination scenarios were assigned using the TCRdist pipeline. In a later analysis, each TCR beta chain was defined by its CDR3 amino acid sequence together with its V-gene family, and reads lacking a unique V-gene family were excluded. In a later analysis, 550 to 650 highly shared, low-generation-probability nucleotide sequences were removed to address suspected cross-contamination and a sequencing artifact. A later analysis calculated a clonal expansion index for each public chain from normalized within-repertoire ranks of inferred template counts. Generation probabilities in a later analysis came from a VDJ recombination model fitted to out-of-frame rearrangements, and those results were checked against IGoR. In a later analysis, TCR-TCR, TCR-HLA and TCR-CMV co-occurrence was scored with hypergeometric tests, and a repertoire-size bias correction was applied to TCR pairs. A later analysis estimated false discovery rates by permuting HLA or CMV assignments 20 times. In a later analysis, co-occurring TCRs were grouped with DBSCAN, and TCRdist sequence similarity was added when clustering was performed within HLA-allele-positive subsets. Repertoires with fewer than 30,000 or more than 120,000 public chains were left out of co-occurrence clustering, as were five repertoires with anomalous nucleotide sharing. The source is immuneACCESS, and TCRdb retained only in-frame sequences with V and J called. Part of the clones is not carried over; for the studies checked, unresolved V genes explain less than half of this, and the remainder is unexplained. Clonal size and the V and J genes are those of that table, whereas D and trimming came from the DNA. The sample's table lists a count of approximately 38,000 clones. Approximately 1.5% of the sample rests with the top ten.

As regards this clone: Its antigen is currently not known.

The germline V gene encodes CDR1 SGHNT and CDR2 YYREEE (reference sequence). Trimmed from V: 2 bases; trimmed from J: 4 bases; junction bases lacking a gene match: 3. CDR3 length: 14 amino acids, cysteine to phenylalanine. The retained sequence is limited to the CDR3, 42 bases, with the frame set at the first base. This receptor chain uses TRBV5-4 and TRBJ1-2, with TRBD1 identical over 9 junction bases. Material for sequencing was PBMCs. This receptor was taken from a man aged 25-45 years in good health and CMV-seronegative. The DNA sequence follows: TGTGCCAGCAGCTTTGCGGGACAGGGCTATGGCTACACCTTC. Its translation reads: CASSFAGQGYGYTF.